This T cell receptor beta chain was obtained from a study of blood T cell repertoires in COVID-19. Study details: Donors in the United States, Italy and Spain gave samples during acute or convalescent COVID-19.

Here immunoSEQ multiplex PCR was the method, and the copy in TCRdb shows in-frame clones only, minus some. The table lists 250,000 to 300,000 clones, around four fifths of them singletons, with around 4.5% in the top ten. Deletions cut 1 base from V and 2 bases from J, with 12 bases between. CDR3 size: 16 residues. The germline V gene has CDR1 LGHDT and CDR2 YNNKEL (reference sequence). The chain links TRBV3-1 (or the pseudogene TRBV3-2) to TRBJ1-5; D perhaps matches TRBD1 (6 bases). Source material: peripheral blood. The sequence was collected from a man in his sixties who had recovered from COVID-19. CDR3 DNA sequence: TGTGCCAGCAGCCAAGCATCAGGGGCAGGCAATCAGCCCCAGCATTTT. It encodes CASSQASGAGNQPQHF.